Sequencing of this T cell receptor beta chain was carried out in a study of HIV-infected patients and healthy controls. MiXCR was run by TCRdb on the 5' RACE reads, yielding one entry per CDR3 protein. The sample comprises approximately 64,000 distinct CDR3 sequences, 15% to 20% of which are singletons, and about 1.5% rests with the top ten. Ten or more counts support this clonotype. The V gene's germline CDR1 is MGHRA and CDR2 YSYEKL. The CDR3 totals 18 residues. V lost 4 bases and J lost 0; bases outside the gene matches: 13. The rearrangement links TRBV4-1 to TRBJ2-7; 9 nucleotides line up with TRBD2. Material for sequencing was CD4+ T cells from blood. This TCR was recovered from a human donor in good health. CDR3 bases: TGCGCCAGCAGCCCCCGCACTTTTGCGGGAGGGATCTCCTACGAGCAGTACTTC. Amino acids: CASSPRTFAGGISYEQYF.